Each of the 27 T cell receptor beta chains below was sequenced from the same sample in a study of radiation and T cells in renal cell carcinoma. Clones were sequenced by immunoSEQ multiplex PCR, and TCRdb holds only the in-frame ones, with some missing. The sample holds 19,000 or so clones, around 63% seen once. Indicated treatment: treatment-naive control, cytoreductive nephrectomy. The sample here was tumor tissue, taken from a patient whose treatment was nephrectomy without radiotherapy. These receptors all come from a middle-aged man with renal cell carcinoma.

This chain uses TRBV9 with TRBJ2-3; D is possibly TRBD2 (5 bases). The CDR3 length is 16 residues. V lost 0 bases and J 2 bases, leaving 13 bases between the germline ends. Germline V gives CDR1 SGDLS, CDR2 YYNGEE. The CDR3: CASSVVGLANTDTQYF. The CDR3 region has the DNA TGTGCCAGCAGCGTAGTCGGGCTAGCCAACACAGATACGCAGTATTTT.

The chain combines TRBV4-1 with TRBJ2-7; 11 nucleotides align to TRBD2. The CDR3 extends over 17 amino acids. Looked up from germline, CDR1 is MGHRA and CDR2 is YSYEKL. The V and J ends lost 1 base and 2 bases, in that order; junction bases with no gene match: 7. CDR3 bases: TGCGCCAGCAGCCAAGTAGGGACGGGACTAGCGGCCTACGAGCAGTACTTC. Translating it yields CASSQVGTGLAAYEQYF.

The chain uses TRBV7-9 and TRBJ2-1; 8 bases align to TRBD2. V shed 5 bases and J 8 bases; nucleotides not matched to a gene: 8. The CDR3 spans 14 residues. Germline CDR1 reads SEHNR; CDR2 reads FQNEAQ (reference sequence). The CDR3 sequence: CASSTGLAWDEQFF. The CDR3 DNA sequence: TGTGCCAGCAGCACTGGACTAGCTTGGGATGAGCAGTTCTTC. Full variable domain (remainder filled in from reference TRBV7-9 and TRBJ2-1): DTGVSQNPRHKITKRGQNVTFRCDPISEHNRLYWYRQTLGQGPEFLTYFQNEAQLEKSRLLSDRFSAERPKGSFSTLEIQRTEQGDSAMYLCASSTGLAWDEQFFGPGTRLTVL.

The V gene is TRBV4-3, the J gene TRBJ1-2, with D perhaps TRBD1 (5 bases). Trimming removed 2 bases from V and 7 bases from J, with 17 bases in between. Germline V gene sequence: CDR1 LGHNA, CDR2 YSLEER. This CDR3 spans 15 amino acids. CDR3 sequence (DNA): TGCGCCAGCAGCCAACTCCAGGGAAGTCAGCGTGGCTACACCTTC. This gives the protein CASSQLQGSQRGYTF.

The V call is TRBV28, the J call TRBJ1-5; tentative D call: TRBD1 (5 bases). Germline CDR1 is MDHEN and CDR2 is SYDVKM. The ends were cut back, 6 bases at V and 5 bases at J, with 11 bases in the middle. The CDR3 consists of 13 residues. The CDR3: CASRSGGDQPQHF. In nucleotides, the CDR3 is TGTGCCAGCAGGTCCGGGGGGGATCAGCCCCAGCATTTT.

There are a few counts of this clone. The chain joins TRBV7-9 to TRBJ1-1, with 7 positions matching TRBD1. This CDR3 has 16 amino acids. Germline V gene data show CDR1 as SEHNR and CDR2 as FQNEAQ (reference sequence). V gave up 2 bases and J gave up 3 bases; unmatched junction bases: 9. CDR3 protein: CASSLPSGTVYTEAFF. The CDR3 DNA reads TGTGCCAGCAGCTTACCCTCCGGGACAGTATACACTGAAGCTTTCTTT.

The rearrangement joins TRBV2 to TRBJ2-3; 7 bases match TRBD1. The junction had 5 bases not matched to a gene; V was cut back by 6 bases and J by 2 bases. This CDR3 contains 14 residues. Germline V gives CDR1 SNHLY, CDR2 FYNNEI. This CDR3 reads CASRGDSSTDTQYF. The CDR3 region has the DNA TGTGCCAGCAGGGGGGACAGCTCCACAGATACGCAGTATTTT.

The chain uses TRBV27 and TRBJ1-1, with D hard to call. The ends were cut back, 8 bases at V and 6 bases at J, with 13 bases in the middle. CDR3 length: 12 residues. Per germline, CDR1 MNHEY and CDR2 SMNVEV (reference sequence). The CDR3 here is CASQARFAEAFF. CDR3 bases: TGTGCCAGCCAAGCCCGGTTCGCTGAAGCTTTCTTT.

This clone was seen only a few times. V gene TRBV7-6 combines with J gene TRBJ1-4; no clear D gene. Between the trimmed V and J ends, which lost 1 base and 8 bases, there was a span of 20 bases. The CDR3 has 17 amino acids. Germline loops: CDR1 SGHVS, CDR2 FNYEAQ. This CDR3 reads CASSLETARATGEKLFF. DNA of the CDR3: TGTGCCAGCAGCTTAGAGACTGCAAGGGCTACGGGGGAAAAACTGTTTTTT. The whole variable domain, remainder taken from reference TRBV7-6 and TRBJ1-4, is GAGVSQSPRYKVTKRGQDVALRCDPISGHVSLYWYRQALGQGPEFLTYFNYEAQQDKSGLPNDRFSAERPEGSISTLTIQRTEQRDSAMYRCASSLETARATGEKLFFGSGTQLSVL.

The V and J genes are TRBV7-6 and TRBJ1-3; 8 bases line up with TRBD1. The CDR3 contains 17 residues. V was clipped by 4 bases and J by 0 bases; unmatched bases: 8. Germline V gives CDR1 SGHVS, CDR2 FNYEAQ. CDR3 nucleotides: TGTGCCAGCAGCTCTGGACAGGGATTATTCTCTGGAAACACCATATATTTT. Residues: CASSSGQGLFSGNTIYF.

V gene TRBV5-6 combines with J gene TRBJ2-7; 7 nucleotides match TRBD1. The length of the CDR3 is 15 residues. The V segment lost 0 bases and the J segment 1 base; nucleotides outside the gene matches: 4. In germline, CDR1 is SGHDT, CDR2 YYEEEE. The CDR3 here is CASSLVQGLSYEQYF. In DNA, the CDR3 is TGTGCCAGCAGCTTGGTACAGGGGTTGTCCTACGAGCAGTACTTC.

The CDR3 bases are TGTGCCAGCAGTTTGGCGTACGAGCAGTACTTC. This gives the protein CASSLAYEQYF. The chain has TRBV28 and TRBJ2-7; D is undetermined. This CDR3 spans 11 amino acids. V dropped 3 bases and J dropped 4 bases, with 4 bases sitting between them. Per the germline V gene, CDR1 is MDHEN and CDR2 is SYDVKM. Combining the CDR3 with reference TRBV28 and TRBJ2-7 gives the whole variable domain DVKVTQSSRYLVKRTGEKVFLECVQDMDHENMFWYRQDPGLGLRLIYFSYDVKMKEKGDIPEGYSVSREKKERFSLILESASTNQTSMYLCASSLAYEQYFGPGTRLTVT.

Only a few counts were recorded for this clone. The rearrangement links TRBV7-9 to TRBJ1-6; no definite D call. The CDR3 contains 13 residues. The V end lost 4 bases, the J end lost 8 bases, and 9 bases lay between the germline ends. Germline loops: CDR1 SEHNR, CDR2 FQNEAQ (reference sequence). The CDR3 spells CASSSDGHSPLHF. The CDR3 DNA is TGTGCCAGCAGCTCCGACGGCCATTCACCCCTCCACTTT.

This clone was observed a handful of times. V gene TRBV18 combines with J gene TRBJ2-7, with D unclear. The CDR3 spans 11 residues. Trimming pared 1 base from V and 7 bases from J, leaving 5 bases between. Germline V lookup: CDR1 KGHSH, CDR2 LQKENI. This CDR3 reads CASSPLKEQYF. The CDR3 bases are TGTGCCAGCTCACCACTGAAGGAGCAGTACTTC.

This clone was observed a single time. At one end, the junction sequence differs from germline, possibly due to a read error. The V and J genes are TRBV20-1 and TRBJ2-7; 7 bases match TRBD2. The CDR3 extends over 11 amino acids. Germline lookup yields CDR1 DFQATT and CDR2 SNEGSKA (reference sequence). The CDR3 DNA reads TGCAGTGCTAGAGCCGGGGAGGGGTTACACTTC. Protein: CSARAGEGLHF.

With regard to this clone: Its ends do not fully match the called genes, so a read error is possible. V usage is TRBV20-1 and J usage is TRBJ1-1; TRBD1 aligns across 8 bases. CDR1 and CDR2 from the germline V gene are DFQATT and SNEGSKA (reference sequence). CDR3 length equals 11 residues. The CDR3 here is CSARRGTGLSF. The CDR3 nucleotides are TGCAGTGCTAGAAGGGGGACAGGCTTATCTTTT.

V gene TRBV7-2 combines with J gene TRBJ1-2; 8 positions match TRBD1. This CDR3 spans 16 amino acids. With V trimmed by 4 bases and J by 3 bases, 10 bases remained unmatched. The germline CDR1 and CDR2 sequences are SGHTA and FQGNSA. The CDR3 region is CASSSDPRDRYYGYTF. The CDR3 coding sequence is TGTGCCAGCAGCTCCGACCCCAGGGACAGGTACTATGGCTACACCTTC.

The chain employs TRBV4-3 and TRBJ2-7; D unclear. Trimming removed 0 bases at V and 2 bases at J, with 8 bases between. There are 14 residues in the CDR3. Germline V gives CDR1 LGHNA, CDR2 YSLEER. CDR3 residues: CASSQDRVAYEQYF. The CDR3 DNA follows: TGCGCCAGCAGCCAAGATAGGGTCGCCTACGAGCAGTACTTC.

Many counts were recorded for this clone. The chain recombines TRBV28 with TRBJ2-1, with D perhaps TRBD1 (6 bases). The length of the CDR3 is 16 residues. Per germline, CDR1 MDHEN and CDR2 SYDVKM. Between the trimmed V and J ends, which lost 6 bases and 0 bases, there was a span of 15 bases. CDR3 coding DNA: TGTGCCAGCAGACCCCTGAGGGGGAGCTCCTACAATGAGCAGTTCTTC. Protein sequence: CASRPLRGSSYNEQFF. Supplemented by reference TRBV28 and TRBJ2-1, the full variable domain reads DVKVTQSSRYLVKRTGEKVFLECVQDMDHENMFWYRQDPGLGLRLIYFSYDVKMKEKGDIPEGYSVSREKKERFSLILESASTNQTSMYLCASRPLRGSSYNEQFFGPGTRLTVL.

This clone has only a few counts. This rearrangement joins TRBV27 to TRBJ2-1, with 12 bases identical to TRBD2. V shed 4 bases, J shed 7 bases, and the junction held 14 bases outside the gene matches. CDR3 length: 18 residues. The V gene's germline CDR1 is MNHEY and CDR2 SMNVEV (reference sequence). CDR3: CASSWPSGRGVRWNEQFF. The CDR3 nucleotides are TGTGCCAGCAGTTGGCCTAGCGGGAGGGGGGTTAGGTGGAATGAGCAGTTCTTC.

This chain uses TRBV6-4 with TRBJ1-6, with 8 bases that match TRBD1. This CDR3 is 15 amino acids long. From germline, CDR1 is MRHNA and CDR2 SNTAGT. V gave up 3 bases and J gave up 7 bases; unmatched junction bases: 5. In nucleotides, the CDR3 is TGTGCCAGCAGTGAGTCAGGGGGCGACAATTCACCCCTCCACTTT. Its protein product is CASSESGGDNSPLHF.

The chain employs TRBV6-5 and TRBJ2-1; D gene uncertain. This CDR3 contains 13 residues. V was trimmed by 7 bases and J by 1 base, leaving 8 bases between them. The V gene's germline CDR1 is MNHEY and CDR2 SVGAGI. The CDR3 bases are TGTGCCAGCAAAGTCTCTTCCTACAATGAGCAGTTCTTC. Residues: CASKVSSYNEQFF.

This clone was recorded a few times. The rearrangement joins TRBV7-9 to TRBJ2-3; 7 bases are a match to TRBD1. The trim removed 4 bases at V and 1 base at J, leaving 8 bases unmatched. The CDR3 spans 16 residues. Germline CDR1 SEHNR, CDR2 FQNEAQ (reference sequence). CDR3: CASSSNRGEGTDTQYF. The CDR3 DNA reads TGTGCCAGCAGCTCAAACAGGGGTGAGGGCACAGATACGCAGTATTTT.

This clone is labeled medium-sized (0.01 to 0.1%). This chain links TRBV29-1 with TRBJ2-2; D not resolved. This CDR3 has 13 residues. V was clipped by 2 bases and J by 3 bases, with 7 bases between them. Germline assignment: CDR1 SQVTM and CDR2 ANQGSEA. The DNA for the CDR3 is TGCAGCGTTGAAATAACGGACACCGGGGAGCTGTTTTTT. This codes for CSVEITDTGELFF.

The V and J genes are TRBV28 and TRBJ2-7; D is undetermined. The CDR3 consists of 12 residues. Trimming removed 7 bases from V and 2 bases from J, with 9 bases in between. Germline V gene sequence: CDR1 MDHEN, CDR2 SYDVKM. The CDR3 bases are TGTGCCAGCATGGCCCTAACCTACGAGCAGTACTTC. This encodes CASMALTYEQYF.

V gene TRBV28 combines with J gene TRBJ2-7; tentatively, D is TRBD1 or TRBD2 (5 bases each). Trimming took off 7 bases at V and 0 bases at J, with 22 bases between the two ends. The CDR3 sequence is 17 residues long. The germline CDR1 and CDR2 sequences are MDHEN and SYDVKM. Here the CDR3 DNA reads TGTGCCAGCACTATAGTAGGCCGGGGCTGGAGCTCCTACGAGCAGTACTTC. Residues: CASTIVGRGWSSYEQYF.

Written as DNA, the CDR3 is TGTGCCAGCTTCCGGAGCAGCTACGAGCAGTACTTC. Encoded protein: CASFRSSYEQYF. J is TRBJ2-7 and V is TRBV18; D remains ambiguous. Germline V gene sequence: CDR1 KGHSH, CDR2 LQKENI. The CDR3 extends over 12 amino acids. V was clipped by 7 bases and J by 3 bases, with 10 bases between them.